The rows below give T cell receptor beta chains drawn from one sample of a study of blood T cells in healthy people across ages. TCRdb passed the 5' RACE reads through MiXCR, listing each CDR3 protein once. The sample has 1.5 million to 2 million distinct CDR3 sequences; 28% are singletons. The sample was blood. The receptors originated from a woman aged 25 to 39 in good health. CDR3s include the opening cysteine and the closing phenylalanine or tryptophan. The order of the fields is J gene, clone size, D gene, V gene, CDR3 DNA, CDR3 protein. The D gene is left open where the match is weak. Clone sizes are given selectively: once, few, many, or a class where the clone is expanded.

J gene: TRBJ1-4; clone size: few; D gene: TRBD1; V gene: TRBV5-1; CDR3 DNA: TGCGCCAGCAGCTTACAGGGGATCACTGAAAAACTGTTTTTT; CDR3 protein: CASSLQGITEKLFF
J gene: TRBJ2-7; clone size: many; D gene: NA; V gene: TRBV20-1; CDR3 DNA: TGCAGTGCTAGACAGCCGGTAGGAGAGCAGTACTTC; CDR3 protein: CSARQPVGEQYF
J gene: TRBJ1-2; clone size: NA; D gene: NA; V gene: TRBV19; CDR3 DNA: TGTGCCAGTAGTACCCGGGCTATCGGGGTTTATGGCTACACCTTC; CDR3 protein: CASSTRAIGVYGYTF
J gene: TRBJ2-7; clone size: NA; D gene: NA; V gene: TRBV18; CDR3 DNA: TGTGCCAGCTCACCACTGCCCGGGGGTGAGGGCGAGCAGTACTTC; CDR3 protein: CASSPLPGGEGEQYF
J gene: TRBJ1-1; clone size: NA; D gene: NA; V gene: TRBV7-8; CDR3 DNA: TGTGCCAGCAGCTTAGCGCGGCTATCCCCCGTGAAAGCTTTCTTT; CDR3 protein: CASSLARLSPVKAFF
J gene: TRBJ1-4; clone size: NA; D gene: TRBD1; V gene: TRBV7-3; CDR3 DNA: TGTGCCAGCAGCTCTCCAGGGGGACAGGGGTGTGAAAAACTGTTTTTT; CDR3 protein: CASSSPGGQGCEKLFF
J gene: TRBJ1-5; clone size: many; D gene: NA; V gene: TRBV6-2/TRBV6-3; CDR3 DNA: TGTGCCAGCAGTTACTCGAGTATTCAGCCCCAGCATTTT; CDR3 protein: CASSYSSIQPQHF
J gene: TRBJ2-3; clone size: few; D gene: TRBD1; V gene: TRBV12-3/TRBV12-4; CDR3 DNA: TGTGCCAGAGATCAGGGGGCTGTTCTCCCCACAGATGCGCAGTATTTT; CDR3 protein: CARDQGAVLPTDAQYF
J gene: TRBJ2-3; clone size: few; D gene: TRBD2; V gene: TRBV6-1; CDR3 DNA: TGTGCCAGCAGTGGCGGGACTAGCGGGGGATCAGATACGCAGTATTTT; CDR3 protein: CASSGGTSGGSDTQYF
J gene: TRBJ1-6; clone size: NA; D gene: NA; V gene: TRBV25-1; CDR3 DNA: TGTGCCAGCACGGGACTTCAGGACTCACCCCTCCACTTT; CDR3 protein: CASTGLQDSPLHF
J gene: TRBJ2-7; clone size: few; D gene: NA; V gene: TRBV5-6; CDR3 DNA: TGTACCAGCAGCCCACAAGGGAATGAATACGAGCAGTACTTC; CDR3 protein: CTSSPQGNEYEQYF
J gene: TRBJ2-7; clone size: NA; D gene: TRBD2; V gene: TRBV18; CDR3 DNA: TGTGCCAGCTCACTCGGACTAGCGGGGGAAGGGTTGTACTTC; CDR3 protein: CASSLGLAGEGLYF
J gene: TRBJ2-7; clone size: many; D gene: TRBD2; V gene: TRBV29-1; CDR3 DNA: TGCAGCGTCGCGACTAGCGGGAGGGCCGTCGAGCAGTACTTC; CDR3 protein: CSVATSGRAVEQYF
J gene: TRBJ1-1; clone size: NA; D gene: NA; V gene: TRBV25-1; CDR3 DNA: TGTGCCAGCAGTGACCCCACCCTGGGGGGCCAGAACACTGAAGCTTTCTTT; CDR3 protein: CASSDPTLGGQNTEAFF
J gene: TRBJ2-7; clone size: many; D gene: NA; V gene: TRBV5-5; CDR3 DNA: TGTGCCAGCAGCCCCCGGGACAATAAGGGCTACGAGCAGTACTTC; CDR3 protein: CASSPRDNKGYEQYF
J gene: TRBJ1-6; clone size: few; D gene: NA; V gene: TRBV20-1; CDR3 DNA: TGCAGTGCTAGAGGTGCCGGTTCGGGTTCACCCCTCCACTTT; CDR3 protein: CSARGAGSGSPLHF
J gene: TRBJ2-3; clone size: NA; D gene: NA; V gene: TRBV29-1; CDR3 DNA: TGCAGCGTTGATCGGGGGTGGGTGGCAGATACGCAGTATTTT; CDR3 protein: CSVDRGWVADTQYF